The clone carrying this T cell receptor (beta chain) was seen a handful of times. The antigen is unknown. The study ran its PCR with 60 Vbeta and 13 Jbeta primers. The table came from immunoSEQ multiplex PCR; TCRdb's copy has only in-frame clones and leaves some out. The sample yields 150,000 to 200,000 clones, about 71% seen once. These data originate in a study of cytomegalovirus exposure and HLA in healthy donors. The study's findings and limits: The sole available immune exposure information was CMV serostatus. Later analysis indicated greater clonal expansion among HLA-associated TCR beta chains than among equally common other chains. The classifier reportedly diagnosed cytomegalovirus status with high specificity and sensitivity.

The sample consisted of PBMCs. The clonotype originates from a man aged 50 or older in good health and CMV-seronegative.

The CDR3 reads CASSLGLGTGATGYTF. The DNA for the CDR3 is TGTGCCAGCAGTCTCGGTCTCGGGACAGGGGCTACCGGCTACACCTTC. The J gene is TRBJ1-2, the V gene TRBV6-6; the match to TRBD1 covers 10 bases. Germline trimming cut 5 bases from V and 8 bases from J; bases unmatched to any gene: 14. The CDR3 consists of 16 residues. In germline, CDR1 is MNHNY, CDR2 SVGAGI (reference sequence).